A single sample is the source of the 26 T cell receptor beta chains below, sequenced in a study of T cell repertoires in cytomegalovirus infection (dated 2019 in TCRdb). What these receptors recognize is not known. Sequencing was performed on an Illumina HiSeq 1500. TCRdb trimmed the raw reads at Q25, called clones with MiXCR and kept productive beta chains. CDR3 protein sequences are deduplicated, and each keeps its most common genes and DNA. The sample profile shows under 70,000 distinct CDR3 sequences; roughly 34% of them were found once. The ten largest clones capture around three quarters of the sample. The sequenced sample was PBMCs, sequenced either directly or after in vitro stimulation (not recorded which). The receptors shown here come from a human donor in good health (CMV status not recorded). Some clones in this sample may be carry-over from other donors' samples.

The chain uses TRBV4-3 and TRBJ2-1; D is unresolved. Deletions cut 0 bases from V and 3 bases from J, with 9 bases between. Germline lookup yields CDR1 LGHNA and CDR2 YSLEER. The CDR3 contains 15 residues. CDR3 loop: CASSQDSSSYNEQFF. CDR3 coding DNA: TGCGCCAGCAGCCAAGATTCCAGCAGCTACAATGAGCAGTTCTTC.

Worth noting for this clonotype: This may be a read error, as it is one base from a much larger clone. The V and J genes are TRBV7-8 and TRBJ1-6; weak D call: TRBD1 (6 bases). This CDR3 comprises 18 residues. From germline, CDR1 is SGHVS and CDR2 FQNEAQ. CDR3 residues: CASSLRTTGPGLSSLLHF. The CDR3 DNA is TGTGCCAGCAGCTTACGAACCACAGGGCCCGGTCTGAGTTCACTCCTCCACTTT.

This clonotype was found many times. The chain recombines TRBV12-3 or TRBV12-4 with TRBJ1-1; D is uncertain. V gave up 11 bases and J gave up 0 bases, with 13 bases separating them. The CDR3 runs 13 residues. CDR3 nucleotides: TGTGCCTCTCGGCAGGAATTGAACACTGAAGCTTTCTTT. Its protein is CASRQELNTEAFF.

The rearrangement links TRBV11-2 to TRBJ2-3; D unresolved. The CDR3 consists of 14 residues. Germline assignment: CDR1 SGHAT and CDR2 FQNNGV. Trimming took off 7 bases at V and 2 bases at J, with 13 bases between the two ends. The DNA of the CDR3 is TGTGCCAGCACGTCGAGCCTAGACACAGATACGCAGTATTTT. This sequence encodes CASTSSLDTDTQYF.

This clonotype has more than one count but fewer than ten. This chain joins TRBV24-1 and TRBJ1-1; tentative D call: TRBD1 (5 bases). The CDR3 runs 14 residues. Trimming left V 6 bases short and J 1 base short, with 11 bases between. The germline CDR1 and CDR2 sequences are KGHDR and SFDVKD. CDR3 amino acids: CATSFPGENTEAFF. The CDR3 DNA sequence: TGTGCCACCAGTTTTCCGGGGGAGAACACTGAAGCTTTCTTT.

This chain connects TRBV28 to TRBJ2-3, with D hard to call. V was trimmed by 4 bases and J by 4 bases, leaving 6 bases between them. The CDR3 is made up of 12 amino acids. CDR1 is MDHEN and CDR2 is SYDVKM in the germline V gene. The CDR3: CASSYVPDTQYF. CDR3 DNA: TGTGCCAGCAGTTATGTTCCAGATACGCAGTATTTT.

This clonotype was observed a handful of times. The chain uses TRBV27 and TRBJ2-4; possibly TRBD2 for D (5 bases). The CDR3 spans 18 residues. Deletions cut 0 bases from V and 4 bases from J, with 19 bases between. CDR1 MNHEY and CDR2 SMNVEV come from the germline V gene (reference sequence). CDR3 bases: TGTGCCAGCAGTTTATCAGGGCAATACGGGAACCCTAAAAACATTCAGTACTTC. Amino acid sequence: CASSLSGQYGNPKNIQYF.

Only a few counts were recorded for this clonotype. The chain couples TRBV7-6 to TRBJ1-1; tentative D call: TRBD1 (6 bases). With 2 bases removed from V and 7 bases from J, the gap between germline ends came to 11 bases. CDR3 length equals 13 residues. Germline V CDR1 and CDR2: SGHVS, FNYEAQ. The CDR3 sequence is CASSLWGLGEAFF. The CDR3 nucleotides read TGTGCCAGCAGCTTATGGGGGCTTGGTGAAGCTTTCTTT.

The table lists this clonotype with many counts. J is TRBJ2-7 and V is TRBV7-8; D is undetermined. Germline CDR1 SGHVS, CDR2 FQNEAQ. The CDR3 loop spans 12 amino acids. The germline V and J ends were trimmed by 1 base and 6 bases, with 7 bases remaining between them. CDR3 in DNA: TGTGCCAGCAGCTTAGTGACGGGCGAGCAGTACTTC. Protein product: CASSLVTGEQYF.

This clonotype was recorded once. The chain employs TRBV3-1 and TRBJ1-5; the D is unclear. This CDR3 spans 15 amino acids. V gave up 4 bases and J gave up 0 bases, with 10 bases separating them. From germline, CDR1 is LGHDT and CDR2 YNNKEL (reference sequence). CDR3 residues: CASSRQYDSNQPQHF. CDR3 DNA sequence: TGTGCCAGCAGCCGGCAGTACGATAGCAATCAGCCCCAGCATTTT.

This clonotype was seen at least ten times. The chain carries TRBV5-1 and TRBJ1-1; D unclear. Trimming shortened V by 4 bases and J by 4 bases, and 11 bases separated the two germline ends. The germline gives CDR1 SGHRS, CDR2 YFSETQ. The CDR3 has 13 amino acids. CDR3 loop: CASSPLVATEAFF. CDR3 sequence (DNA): TGCGCCAGCAGCCCGCTAGTGGCCACTGAAGCTTTCTTT.

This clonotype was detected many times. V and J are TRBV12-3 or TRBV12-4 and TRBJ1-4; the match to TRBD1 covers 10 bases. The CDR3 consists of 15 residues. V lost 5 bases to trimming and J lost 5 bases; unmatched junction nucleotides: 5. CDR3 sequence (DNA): TGTGCCAGCAGTGACAGGGGGCGTCCAAATGAAAAACTGTTTTTT. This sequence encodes CASSDRGRPNEKLFF.

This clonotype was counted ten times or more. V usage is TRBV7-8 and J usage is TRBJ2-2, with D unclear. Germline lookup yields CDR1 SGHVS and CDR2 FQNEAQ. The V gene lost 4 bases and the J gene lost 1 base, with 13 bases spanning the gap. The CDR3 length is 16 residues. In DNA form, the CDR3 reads TGTGCCAGCAGCTCGTATAGAGACGGGAACACCGGGGAGCTGTTTTTT. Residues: CASSSYRDGNTGELFF.

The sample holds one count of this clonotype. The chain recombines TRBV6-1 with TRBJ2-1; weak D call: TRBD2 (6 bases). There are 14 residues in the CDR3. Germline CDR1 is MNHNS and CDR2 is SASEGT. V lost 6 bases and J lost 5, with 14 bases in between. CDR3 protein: CASRSGTGDNEQFF. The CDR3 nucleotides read TGTGCCAGCAGATCCGGGACTGGAGACAATGAGCAGTTCTTC.

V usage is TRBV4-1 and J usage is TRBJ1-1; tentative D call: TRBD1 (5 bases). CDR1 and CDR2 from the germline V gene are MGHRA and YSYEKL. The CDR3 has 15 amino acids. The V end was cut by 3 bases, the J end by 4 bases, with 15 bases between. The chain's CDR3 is CASSQALKGRTEAFF. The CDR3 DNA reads TGCGCCAGCAGCCAGGCCTTAAAGGGGCGCACTGAAGCTTTCTTT.

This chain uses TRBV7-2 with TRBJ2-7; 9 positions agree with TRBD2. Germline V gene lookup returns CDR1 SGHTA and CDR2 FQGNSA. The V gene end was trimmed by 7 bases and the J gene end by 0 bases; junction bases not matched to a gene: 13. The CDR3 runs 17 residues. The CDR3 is CASTPRLAGARSYEQYF. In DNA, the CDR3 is TGTGCCAGCACCCCCCGTTTAGCGGGGGCCCGCTCCTACGAGCAGTACTTC.

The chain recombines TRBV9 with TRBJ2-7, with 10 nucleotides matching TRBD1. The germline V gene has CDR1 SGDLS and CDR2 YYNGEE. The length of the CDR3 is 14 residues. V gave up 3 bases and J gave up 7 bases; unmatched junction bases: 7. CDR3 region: CASSAGQGVREQYF. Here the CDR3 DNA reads TGTGCCAGCAGCGCCGGACAGGGGGTGCGGGAGCAGTACTTC.

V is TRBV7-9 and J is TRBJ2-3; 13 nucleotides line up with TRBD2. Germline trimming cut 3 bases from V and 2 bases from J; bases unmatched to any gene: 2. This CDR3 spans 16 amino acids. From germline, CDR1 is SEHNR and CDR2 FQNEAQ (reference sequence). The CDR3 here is CASSLGLAGITDTQYF. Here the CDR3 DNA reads TGTGCCAGCAGCTTGGGACTAGCGGGGATCACAGATACGCAGTATTTT.

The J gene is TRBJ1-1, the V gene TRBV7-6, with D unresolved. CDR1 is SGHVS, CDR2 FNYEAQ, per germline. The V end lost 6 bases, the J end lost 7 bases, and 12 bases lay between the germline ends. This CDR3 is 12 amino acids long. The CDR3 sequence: CASSQKGLEAFF. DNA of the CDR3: TGTGCCAGCAGTCAAAAGGGCCTTGAAGCTTTCTTT.

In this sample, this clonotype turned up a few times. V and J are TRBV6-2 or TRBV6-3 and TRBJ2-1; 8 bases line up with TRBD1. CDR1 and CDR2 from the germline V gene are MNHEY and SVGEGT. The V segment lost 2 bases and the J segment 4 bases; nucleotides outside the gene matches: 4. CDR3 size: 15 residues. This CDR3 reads CASSYTGQAYNEQFF. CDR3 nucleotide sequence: TGTGCCAGCAGTTACACGGGACAGGCGTACAATGAGCAGTTCTTC.

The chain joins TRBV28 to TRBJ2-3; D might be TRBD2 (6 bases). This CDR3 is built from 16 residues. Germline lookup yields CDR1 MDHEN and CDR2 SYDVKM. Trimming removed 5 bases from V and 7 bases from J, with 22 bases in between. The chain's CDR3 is CASSPGGPEGSYTQYF. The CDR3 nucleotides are TGTGCCAGCAGTCCCGGGGGTCCAGAAGGCAGTTATACGCAGTATTTT.

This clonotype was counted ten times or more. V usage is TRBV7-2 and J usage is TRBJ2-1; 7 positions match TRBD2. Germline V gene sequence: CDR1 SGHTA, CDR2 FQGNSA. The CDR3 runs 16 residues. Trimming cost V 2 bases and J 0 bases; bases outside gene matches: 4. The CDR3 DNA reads TGTGCCAGCAGCTTACAACTAGCGAGCTCCTACAATGAGCAGTTCTTC. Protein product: CASSLQLASSYNEQFF.

The DNA for the CDR3 is TGCGCCAGCAGCCAAGAAGGGGACAGGAGCACCGGGGAGCTGTTTTTT. Its translation: CASSQEGDRSTGELFF. The chain uses TRBV5-1 and TRBJ2-2, with TRBD1 matching 8 bases. V was pared by 4 bases and J by 4 bases, with 9 bases of the junction left unmatched. This CDR3 comprises 16 residues. Germline V gene lookup returns CDR1 SGHRS and CDR2 YFSETQ.

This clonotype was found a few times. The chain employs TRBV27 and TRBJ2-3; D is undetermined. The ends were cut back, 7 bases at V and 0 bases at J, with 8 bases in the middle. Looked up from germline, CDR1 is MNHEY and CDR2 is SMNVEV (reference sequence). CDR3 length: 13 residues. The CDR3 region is CASIADSTDTQYF. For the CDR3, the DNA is TGTGCCAGCATCGCGGACAGCACAGATACGCAGTATTTT.

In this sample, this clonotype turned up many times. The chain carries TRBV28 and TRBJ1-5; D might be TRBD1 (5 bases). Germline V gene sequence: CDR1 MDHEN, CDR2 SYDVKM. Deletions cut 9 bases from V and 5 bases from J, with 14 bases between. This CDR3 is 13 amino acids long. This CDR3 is CASTQGNDQPQHF. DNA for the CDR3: TGTGCCAGTACGCAGGGAAACGATCAGCCCCAGCATTTT. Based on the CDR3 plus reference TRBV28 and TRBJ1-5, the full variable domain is DVKVTQSSRYLVKRTGEKVFLECVQDMDHENMFWYRQDPGLGLRLIYFSYDVKMKEKGDIPEGYSVSREKKERFSLILESASTNQTSMYLCASTQGNDQPQHFGDGTRLSIL.

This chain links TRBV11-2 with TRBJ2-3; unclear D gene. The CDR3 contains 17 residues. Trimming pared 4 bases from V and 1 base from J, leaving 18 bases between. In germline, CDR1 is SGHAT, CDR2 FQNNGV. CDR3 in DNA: TGTGCCAGCAGCTCATATAAAGGGTCCTTTCGCACAGATACGCAGTATTTT. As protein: CASSSYKGSFRTDTQYF.